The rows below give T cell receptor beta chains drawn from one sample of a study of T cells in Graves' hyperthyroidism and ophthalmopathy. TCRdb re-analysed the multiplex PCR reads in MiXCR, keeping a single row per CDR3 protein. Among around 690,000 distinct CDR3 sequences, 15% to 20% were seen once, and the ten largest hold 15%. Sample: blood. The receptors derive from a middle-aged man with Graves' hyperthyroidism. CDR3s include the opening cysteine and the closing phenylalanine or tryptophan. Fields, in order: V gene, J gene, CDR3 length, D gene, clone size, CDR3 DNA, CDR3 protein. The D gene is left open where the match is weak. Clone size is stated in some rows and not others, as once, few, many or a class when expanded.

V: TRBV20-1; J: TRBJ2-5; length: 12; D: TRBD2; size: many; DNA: TGCAGTGCCGTCCCGGGACTAGGGACCCAGTACTTC; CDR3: CSAVPGLGTQYF
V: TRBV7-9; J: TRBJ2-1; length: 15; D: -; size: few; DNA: TGTGCCAGCAGCCTGGGGCAGGGTGGGCGCAATGAGCAGTTCTTC; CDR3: CASSLGQGGRNEQFF
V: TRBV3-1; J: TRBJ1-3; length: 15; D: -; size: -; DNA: TGTGCCAGCAGCCCTCCCGAGGCAGGGGTAAACACCATATATTTT; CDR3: CASSPPEAGVNTIYF
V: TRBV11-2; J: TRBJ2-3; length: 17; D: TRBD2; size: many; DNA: TGTGCCAGCAGCTTATCCGGGACTAGCAGTATACCAGATACGCAGTATTTT; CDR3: CASSLSGTSSIPDTQYF
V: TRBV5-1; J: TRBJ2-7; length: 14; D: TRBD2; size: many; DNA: TGCGCCAGCAGCTCAGGCGGGAGGGCCTACGAGCAGTACTTC; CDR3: CASSSGGRAYEQYF
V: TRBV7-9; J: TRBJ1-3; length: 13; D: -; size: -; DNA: TGTGCCAGCAGCGCAGGACGTGGAAACACCATATATTTT; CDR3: CASSAGRGNTIYF
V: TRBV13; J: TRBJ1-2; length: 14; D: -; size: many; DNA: TGTGCCAGCAGCTTAGGTCCAGGGGAGGATGGCTACACCTTC; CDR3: CASSLGPGEDGYTF
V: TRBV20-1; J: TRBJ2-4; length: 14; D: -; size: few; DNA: TGCAGTGCTACTCATAATCGGGATAAAAACATTCAGTACTTC; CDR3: CSATHNRDKNIQYF
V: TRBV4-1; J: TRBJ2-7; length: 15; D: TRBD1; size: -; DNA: TGCGCCAGCAGCCAACTCGGCACAGGGGGCTACGAGCAGTACTTC; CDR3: CASSQLGTGGYEQYF
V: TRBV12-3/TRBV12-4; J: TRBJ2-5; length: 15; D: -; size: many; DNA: TGTGCCAGCAGTTTAACTTCCTCTTTTGGAGAGACCCAGTACTTC; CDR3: CASSLTSSFGETQYF
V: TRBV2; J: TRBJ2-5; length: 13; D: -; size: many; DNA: TGTGCCAGCAGTAAAGGGAGGCTAGAGACCCAGTACTTC; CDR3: CASSKGRLETQYF
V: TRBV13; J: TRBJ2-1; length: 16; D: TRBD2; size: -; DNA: TGTACCAGCAGCTTGTTAGCGGGACCTTCCTACAATGAGCAGTTCTTC; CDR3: CTSSLLAGPSYNEQFF
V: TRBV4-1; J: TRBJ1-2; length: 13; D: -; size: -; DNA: TGCGCCAGCAGCCAAGTCGCCGGAGATGGCTACACCTTC; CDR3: CASSQVAGDGYTF
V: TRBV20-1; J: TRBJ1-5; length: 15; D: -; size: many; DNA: TGCAGTGCTAGTTTCATCGGGGCCAGCAATCAGCCCCAGCATTTT; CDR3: CSASFIGASNQPQHF
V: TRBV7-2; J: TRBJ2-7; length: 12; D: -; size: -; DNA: TGTGCCAGCAGCTTAGTCCATTACGAGCAGTACTTC; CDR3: CASSLVHYEQYF
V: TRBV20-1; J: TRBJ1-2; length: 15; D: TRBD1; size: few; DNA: TGCAGTGCTAGACCTCCGGGACAGCCGGGTTATGGCTACACCTTC; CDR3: CSARPPGQPGYGYTF
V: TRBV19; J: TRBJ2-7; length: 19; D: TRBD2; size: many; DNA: TGTGCCAGTAGTATTCAAGCGGGAGGGCACCCACCTCTCTCCTACGAGCAGTACTTC; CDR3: CASSIQAGGHPPLSYEQYF
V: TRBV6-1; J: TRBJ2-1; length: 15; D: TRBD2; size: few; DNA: TGTGCCAGCAGACATCCTAGCGGGAGGCCCAATGAGCAGTTCTTC; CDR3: CASRHPSGRPNEQFF
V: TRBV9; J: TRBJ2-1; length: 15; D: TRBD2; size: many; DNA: TGTGCCAGCAGCCCCGGGACTAGCGGGACGGATGAGCAGTTCTTC; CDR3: CASSPGTSGTDEQFF
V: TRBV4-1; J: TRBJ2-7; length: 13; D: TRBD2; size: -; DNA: TGCGCCAGCAGCCAAGAACTAGCGGACGAGCAGTACTTC; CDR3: CASSQELADEQYF
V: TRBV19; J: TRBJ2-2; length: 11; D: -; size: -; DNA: TGTGCCAGTAGTATTGGCGGGGAGCTGTTTTTT; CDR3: CASSIGGELFF
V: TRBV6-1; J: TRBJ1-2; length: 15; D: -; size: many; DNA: TGTGCCAGCAGCCCCGGGGGGGCGCGGATCTATGGCTACACCTTC; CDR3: CASSPGGARIYGYTF
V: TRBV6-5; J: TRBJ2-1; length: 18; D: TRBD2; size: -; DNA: TGTGCCAGCAGTTACTCGATCGTCGCGGGAGGGCCGAAGGATGAGCAGTTCTTC; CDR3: CASSYSIVAGGPKDEQFF
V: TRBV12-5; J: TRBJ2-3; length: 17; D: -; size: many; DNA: TGTGCTAGTGGTTTGGCAGGGACTCCGAGAGGTACAGATACGCAGTATTTT; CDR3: CASGLAGTPRGTDTQYF
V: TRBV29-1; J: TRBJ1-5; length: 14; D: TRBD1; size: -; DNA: TGCAGCGTAGCGGACAGGGGTGGCAATCAGCCCCAGCATTTT; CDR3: CSVADRGGNQPQHF
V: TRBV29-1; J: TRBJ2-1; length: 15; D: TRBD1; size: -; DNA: TGCAGCGTGGACAGGCCCCCGAGCTCCTACAATGAGCAGTTCTTC; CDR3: CSVDRPPSSYNEQFF
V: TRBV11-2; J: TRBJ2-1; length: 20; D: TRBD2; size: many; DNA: TGTGCCAGCAGCTTATTACGGGGGGCGCCAGGACTAGCGGATTACAATGAGCAGTTCTTC; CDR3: CASSLLRGAPGLADYNEQFF
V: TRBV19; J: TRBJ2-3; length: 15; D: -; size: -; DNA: TGTGCCAGTAGTATCCCCGGGGGAGTGCAAGATACGCAGTATTTT; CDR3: CASSIPGGVQDTQYF
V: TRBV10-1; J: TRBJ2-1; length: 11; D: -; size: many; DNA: TGCGCCACAGGGACCGGCAATGAGCAGTTCTTC; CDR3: CATGTGNEQFF
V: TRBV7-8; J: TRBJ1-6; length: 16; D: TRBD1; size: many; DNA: TGTGCCAGCAGCCCCGACCGGGGACAGGGTGATTCACCCCTCCACTTT; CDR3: CASSPDRGQGDSPLHF
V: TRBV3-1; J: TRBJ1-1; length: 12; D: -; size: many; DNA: TGTGCCAGCAGAGACTACCAGACAGATGCTTTCTTT; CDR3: CASRDYQTDAFF
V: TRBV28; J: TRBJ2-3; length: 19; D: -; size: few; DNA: TGTGCCAGCACCAGAGGACTTAGCGGAGGGATCAGCTTAGGGCATACGCAGTATTTT; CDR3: CASTRGLSGGISLGHTQYF
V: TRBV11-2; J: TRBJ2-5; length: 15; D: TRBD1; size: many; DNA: TGTGCCAGCAGCTCCTGGACAGGGATAGAGGAGACCCAGTACTTC; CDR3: CASSSWTGIEETQYF
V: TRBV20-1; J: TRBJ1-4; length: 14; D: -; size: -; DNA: TGCAGTGCTAGCGGGACACTCCAGTTCGGAAAACTGTTTTTT; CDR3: CSASGTLQFGKLFF
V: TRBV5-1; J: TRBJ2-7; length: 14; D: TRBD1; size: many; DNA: TGCGCCAGCAGTTCAGACAGGGGAGACTACGAGCAGTACTTC; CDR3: CASSSDRGDYEQYF
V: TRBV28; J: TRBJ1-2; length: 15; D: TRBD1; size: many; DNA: TGTGCCAGCAGGCCCGGGGACAGGGGATATTATGGCTACACCTTC; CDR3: CASRPGDRGYYGYTF
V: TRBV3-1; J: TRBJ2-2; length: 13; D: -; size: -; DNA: TGTGCCAGCAGCCAATTTGTGAGCGGGGAGCTGTTTTTT; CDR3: CASSQFVSGELFF
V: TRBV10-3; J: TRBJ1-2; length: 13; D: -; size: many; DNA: TGTGCCATCACTCCAGACCTTAACTATGGCTACACCTTC; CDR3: CAITPDLNYGYTF
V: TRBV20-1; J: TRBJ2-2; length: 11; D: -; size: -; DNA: TGCAGTGCTAGAGAGGCCGGGGAGCTGTTTTTT; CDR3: CSAREAGELFF
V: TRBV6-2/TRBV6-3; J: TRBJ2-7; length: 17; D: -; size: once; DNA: TGTGCCAGCAGCCGGGGAAAAGGGGGCGGGAGCTCCTACGAGCAGTACTTC; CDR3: CASSRGKGGGSSYEQYF
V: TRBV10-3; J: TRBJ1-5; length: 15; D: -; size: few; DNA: TGTGCCATCAGTGGAACTTCTGCTAGCAATCAGCCCCAGCATTTT; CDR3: CAISGTSASNQPQHF
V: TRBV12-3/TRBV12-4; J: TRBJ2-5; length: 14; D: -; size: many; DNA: TGTGCCAGCAGTTTAATCGGCAGACAAGAGACCCAGTACTTC; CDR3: CASSLIGRQETQYF
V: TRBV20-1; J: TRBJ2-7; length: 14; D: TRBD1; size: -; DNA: TGCAGTGCACTGGACAGGGGGGGAATCGACGAGCAGTACTTC; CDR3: CSALDRGGIDEQYF
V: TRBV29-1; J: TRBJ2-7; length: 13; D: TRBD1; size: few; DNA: TGCAGCGTTGAGGGGACAGGGCTTTACGAGCAGTACTTC; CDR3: CSVEGTGLYEQYF
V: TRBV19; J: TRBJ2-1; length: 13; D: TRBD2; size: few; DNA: TGTGCCAGTAGTATACCACTAGCGAATGAGCAGTTCTTC; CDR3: CASSIPLANEQFF
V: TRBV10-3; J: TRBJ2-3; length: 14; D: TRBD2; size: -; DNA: TGTGCCATCAACCTAGCGGGGCCCACAGATACGCAGTATTTT; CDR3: CAINLAGPTDTQYF
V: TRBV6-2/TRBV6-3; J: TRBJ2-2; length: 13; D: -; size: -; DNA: TGTGCCAGCAGTTACACCGACACCGGGGAGCTGTTTTTT; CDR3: CASSYTDTGELFF
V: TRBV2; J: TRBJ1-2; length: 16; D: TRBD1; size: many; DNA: TGTGCCAGCAGCCCCGGACAGGGGGCGAAGACGAATGGCTACACCTTC; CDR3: CASSPGQGAKTNGYTF
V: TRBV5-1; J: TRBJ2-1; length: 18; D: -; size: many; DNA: TGCGCCAGCAGCTTCTTTATTACAGGCACCCTCTCCTACAATGAGCAGTTCTTC; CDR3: CASSFFITGTLSYNEQFF
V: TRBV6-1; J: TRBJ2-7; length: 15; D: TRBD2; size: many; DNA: TGTGCCAGCAGTTTCACAGCGGGAGGGCCAGACGAGCAGTACTTC; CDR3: CASSFTAGGPDEQYF
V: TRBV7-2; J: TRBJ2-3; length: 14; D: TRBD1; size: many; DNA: TGTGCCAGCAGCTACCGGGACAGGGGAGATACGCAGTATTTT; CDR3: CASSYRDRGDTQYF
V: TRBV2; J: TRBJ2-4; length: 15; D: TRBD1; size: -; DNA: TGTGCCAGCAGTGATGACAGGGTAGGCAAAAACATTCAGTACTTC; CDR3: CASSDDRVGKNIQYF
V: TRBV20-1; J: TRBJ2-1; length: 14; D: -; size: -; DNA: TGCAGTGCTAGGGTCGTTGGCTCCTACAATGAGCAGTTCTTC; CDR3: CSARVVGSYNEQFF
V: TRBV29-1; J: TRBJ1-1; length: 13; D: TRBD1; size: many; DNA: TGCAGCGCAGTGGGACAGGGGAACACTGAAGCTTTCTTT; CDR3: CSAVGQGNTEAFF
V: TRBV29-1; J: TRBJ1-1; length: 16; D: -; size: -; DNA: TGCAGCGGTCGAACCGGGGGTGGGCGTTTTGACACTGAAGCTTTCTTT; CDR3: CSGRTGGGRFDTEAFF